Sequencing of this T cell receptor beta chain was carried out in a study of blood T cell repertoires in COVID-19. The data were produced by immunoSEQ multiplex PCR, yet TCRdb's version contains in-frame clones alone and is incomplete. The repertoire holds under 250,000 clones, with roughly 83% as singletons. Trimming took 4 bases from V and 0 from J, leaving 13 bases between them. CDR3 length: 15 amino acids. Germline CDR1 is SGHDT and CDR2 is YYEEEE. This chain links TRBV5-6 with TRBJ1-2; D is perhaps TRBD1 (6 bases). The sequenced material came from peripheral blood. This sequence was found in a woman aged 70 to 79 with active or convalescent COVID-19. The CDR3 sequence is CASSQKAGANYGYTF. CDR3 sequence (DNA): TGTGCCAGCAGCCAGAAAGCAGGGGCTAACTATGGCTACACCTTC.